This T cell receptor (beta chain) was documented in a study of cytomegalovirus exposure and HLA in healthy donors. TCRdb's table, derived via immunoSEQ multiplex PCR, lists solely in-frame clones and lacks some. Of around 230,000 clones in the sample, approximately 84% were seen once. This TCR was recovered from a woman younger than 45 in good health and CMV-seropositive. The source material was PBMCs.

The CDR3 DNA sequence: TGCGCCAGCAGCAGCGGGGCTTACTATGGCTACACCTTC. Translated: CASSSGAYYGYTF. The chain joins TRBV5-1 to TRBJ1-2, with D possibly TRBD1 on 5 matching bases. This CDR3 comprises 13 residues. The germline gives CDR1 SGHRS, CDR2 YFSETQ. V was trimmed by 4 bases and J by 3 bases, leaving 10 bases between them.